Below, 3 T cell receptor beta chains from the same sample are listed, as sequenced in a study of T cell clonotyping in hematopoietic cell transplantation. Libraries were prepared by immunoSEQ multiplex PCR; TCRdb keeps only in-frame clonotypes and omits some of them. Found here are roughly 28,000 clones, roughly 91% of them singletons; the top ten hold approximately 2.1%. The time point was: recipient sample about 28 days before transplant, after cytoreduction. This specimen consisted of peripheral blood mononuclear cells, obtained before stem cell transplant. These TCRs come from a man aged 45-65 years with acute myeloid leukemia. Some clones in this sample may be carry-over from other donors' samples.

The rearrangement uses TRBV27 and TRBJ2-7; D possibly corresponds to TRBD2 (6 bases). This CDR3 contains 14 residues. With 5 bases removed from V and 6 bases from J, the gap between germline ends came to 17 bases. Per germline, CDR1 MNHEY and CDR2 SMNVEV (reference sequence). The CDR3 spells CASSPGGIYGEQYF. DNA of the CDR3: TGTGCCAGCAGTCCCGGGGGAATCTACGGCGAGCAGTACTTC.

Here the CDR3 DNA reads TGTGCCAGCAGTTACTCGATCCAGGGTGGTTACTATGGCTACACCTTC. It encodes CASSYSIQGGYYGYTF. The V and J genes are TRBV6-6 and TRBJ1-2; the D gene is possibly TRBD1 (5 bases). Germline V gives CDR1 MNHNY, CDR2 SVGAGI (reference sequence). Trimming left V 0 bases short and J 3 bases short, with 14 bases between. The CDR3 spans 16 residues.

The V call is TRBV4-3, the J call TRBJ2-3; 9 nucleotides agree with TRBD2. V lost 1 base, J lost 5 bases, and 19 bases stayed unmatched. CDR1 and CDR2 from the germline V gene are LGHNA and YSLEER. This CDR3 contains 20 residues. DNA for the CDR3: TGCGCCAGCAGCCAAGGTCCAGCCTTGGGGACTAGCCTCCGGGAAGATACGCAGTATTTT. The encoded protein is CASSQGPALGTSLREDTQYF.